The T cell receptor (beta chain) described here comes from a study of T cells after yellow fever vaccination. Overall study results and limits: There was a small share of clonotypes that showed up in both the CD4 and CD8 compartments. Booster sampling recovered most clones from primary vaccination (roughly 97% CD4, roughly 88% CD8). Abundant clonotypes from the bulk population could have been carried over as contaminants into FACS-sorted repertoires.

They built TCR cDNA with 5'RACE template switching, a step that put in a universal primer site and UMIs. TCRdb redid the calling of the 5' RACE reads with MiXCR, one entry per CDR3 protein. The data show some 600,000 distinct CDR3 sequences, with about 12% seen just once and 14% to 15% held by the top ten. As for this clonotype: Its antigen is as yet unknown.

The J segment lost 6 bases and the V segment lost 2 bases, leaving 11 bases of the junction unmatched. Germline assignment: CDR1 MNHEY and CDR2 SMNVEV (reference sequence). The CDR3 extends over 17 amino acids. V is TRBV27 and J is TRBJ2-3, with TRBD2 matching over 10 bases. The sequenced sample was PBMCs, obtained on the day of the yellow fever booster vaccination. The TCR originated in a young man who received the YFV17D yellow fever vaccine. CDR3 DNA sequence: TGTGCCAGCAGTTTACAGCAGGGGCTAGCGGGAGAGGATACGCAGTATTTT. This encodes CASSLQQGLAGEDTQYF.